The 22 T cell receptor beta chains given below trace back to one sample, sequenced in a study of blood T cell repertoires in COVID-19. Clones were read by immunoSEQ multiplex PCR, and TCRdb kept only the in-frame ones, dropping some. In the table there are approximately 70,000 clones, 82% of which are singletons. Sequencing was done on a sample of peripheral blood. These receptors originate from a human donor in a cohort sampled during active COVID-19.

This chain connects TRBV3-1 (or the pseudogene TRBV3-2) to TRBJ1-5; no reliable D call. Germline values: CDR1 LGHDT, CDR2 YNNKEL (reference sequence). V was shortened by 1 base and J by 3 bases, with 13 bases between the two germline ends. The CDR3 totals 16 residues. The CDR3 is CASSQGHTALNQPQHF. CDR3 in DNA: TGTGCCAGCAGCCAAGGGCACACAGCCCTCAATCAGCCCCAGCATTTT.

J is TRBJ2-7 and V is TRBV7-8, with a weak D call TRBD1 (5 bases). The V gene's germline CDR1 is SGHVS and CDR2 FQNEAQ. The CDR3 contains 14 residues. V was clipped by 1 base and J by 7 bases, with 14 bases between them. The chain's CDR3 is CASSLGGSATEQYF. DNA for the CDR3: TGTGCCAGCAGCTTAGGGGGCTCAGCCACGGAGCAGTACTTC.

The genes are TRBV5-8 and TRBJ1-5; D perhaps matches TRBD1 (5 bases). CDR1 is SGHTS, CDR2 YDEGEE, per germline. Deletions cut 0 bases from V and 5 bases from J, with 12 bases between. The CDR3 sequence is 15 residues long. The CDR3 sequence: CASSLGSRVDQPQHF. In DNA, the CDR3 is TGTGCCAGCAGCTTGGGGTCCAGGGTCGATCAGCCCCAGCATTTT.

The V and J genes are TRBV7-2 and TRBJ2-5; D might be TRBD1 (6 bases). CDR1 and CDR2 (germline): SGHTA, FQGNSA. Trimming shortened V by 1 base and J by 4 bases, and 7 bases separated the two germline ends. The CDR3 sequence is 13 residues long. In DNA, the CDR3 is TGTGCCAGCAGCTTAGACAGGGCAGAGACCCAGTACTTC. Residues: CASSLDRAETQYF.

This chain uses TRBV6-5 with TRBJ1-2; D remains unclear. This CDR3 contains 11 residues. V dropped 11 bases and J dropped 4 bases, with 11 bases sitting between them. The germline gives CDR1 MNHEY, CDR2 SVGAGI. Here the CDR3 DNA reads TGTGCCGGATCGACGGGCTATGGCTACACCTTC. This translates into CAGSTGYGYTF.

This clone was seen only once. This chain links TRBV19 with TRBJ2-2, with D perhaps matching TRBD2 (6 bases). CDR3 length: 15 residues. V lost 5 bases and J 5 bases, leaving 15 bases between the germline ends. Germline loops: CDR1 LNHDA, CDR2 SQIVND (reference sequence). In DNA, the CDR3 is TGTGCCAGTAGTCCGGCGGGACGGTGGACCGGGGAGCTGTTTTTT. This sequence encodes CASSPAGRWTGELFF. Drawing the rest from reference TRBV19 and TRBJ2-2, the complete variable domain is DGGITQSPKYLFRKEGQNVTLSCEQNLNHDAMYWYRQDPGQGLRLIYYSQIVNDFQKGDIAEGYSVSREKKESFPLTVTSAQKNPTAFYLCASSPAGRWTGELFFGEGSRLTVL.

The CDR3 protein is CASSLRAMNTEAFF. DNA of the CDR3: TGTGCCAGCAGCCTGCGCGCAATGAACACTGAAGCTTTCTTT. J is TRBJ1-1 and V is TRBV5-5; D ambiguous. The CDR3 extends over 14 amino acids. The V gene's germline CDR1 is SGHKS and CDR2 YYEKEE (reference sequence). The V end lost 4 bases, the J end lost 0 bases, and 10 bases lay between the germline ends.

V and J are TRBV6-1 and TRBJ1-6, with D maybe TRBD1 (5 bases). The CDR3 is made up of 15 amino acids. V lost 1 base and J lost 8, with 12 bases in between. Germline CDR1 reads MNHNS; CDR2 reads SASEGT. In DNA, the CDR3 is TGTGCCAGCAGTGAAGACAGGCAGGGCTATTCACCCCTCCACTTT. Its translation is CASSEDRQGYSPLHF.

The chain links TRBV6-5 to TRBJ1-1; a possible D gene is TRBD1 (5 bases). The germline gives CDR1 MNHEY, CDR2 SVGAGI. V was trimmed by 6 bases and J by 1 base, leaving 9 bases between them. The CDR3 is 13 amino acids. The CDR3 region is CASRTQGNTEAFF. The CDR3 DNA follows: TGTGCCAGCAGAACTCAGGGGAACACTGAAGCTTTCTTT.

This clone was counted only a few times. The chain couples TRBV11-3 to TRBJ2-7; D is possibly TRBD2 (6 bases). Per germline, CDR1 SGHNT and CDR2 YENEEA. The CDR3 loop spans 12 amino acids. The V and J ends lost 5 bases and 6 bases respectively, with 11 bases between them. CDR3 coding DNA: TGTGCCAGCAGCGGGGGAGGCGGCGAGCAGTACTTC. Translated: CASSGGGGEQYF.

The chain has TRBV18 and TRBJ2-7; possible D gene TRBD1, 6 bases. The CDR3 loop spans 13 amino acids. The V end was cut by 4 bases, the J end by 2 bases, with 9 bases between. Germline V lookup: CDR1 KGHSH, CDR2 LQKENI. This chain's CDR3 is CASSLRTAYEQYF. For the CDR3, the DNA is TGTGCCAGCTCACTAAGGACAGCCTACGAGCAGTACTTC.

The rearrangement uses TRBV7-9 and TRBJ2-3; 7 bases map to TRBD2. The V and J ends lost 5 bases and 2 bases, in that order; junction bases with no gene match: 10. From germline, CDR1 is SEHNR and CDR2 FQNEAQ (reference sequence). This CDR3 is 16 amino acids long. The CDR3 is CASSPLTGGNTDTQYF. CDR3 sequence (DNA): TGTGCCAGCAGCCCCTTGACGGGGGGTAACACAGATACGCAGTATTTT.

The genes are TRBV13 and TRBJ1-2, with a weak D call TRBD1 (6 bases). This CDR3 region has 13 residues. Germline CDR1 and CDR2: PRHDT and FYEKMQ (reference sequence). Trimming stripped 3 bases from V and 5 bases from J, with 10 bases between. CDR3 nucleotides: TGTGCCAGCAGCTTGGGCAGGGGATATGGCTACACCTTC. Amino acids: CASSLGRGYGYTF. Supplemented by reference TRBV13 and TRBJ1-2, the full variable domain reads AAGVIQSPRHLIKEKRETATLKCYPIPRHDTVYWYQQGPGQDPQFLISFYEKMQSDKGSIPDRFSAQQFSDYHSELNMSSLELGDSALYFCASSLGRGYGYTFGSGTRLTVV.

Regarding this clone: The junction and the germline gene differ at one end; a read error may be behind it. V usage is TRBV5-1 and J usage is TRBJ1-2, with D unclear. CDR1 and CDR2 from the germline V gene are SGHRS and YFSETQ. This CDR3 is 13 amino acids long. The chain's CDR3 is CASSVETNYGYTF. In DNA, the CDR3 is TGCGCCAGCAGTGTAGAGACTAATTATGGCTACACCTTC.

This chain uses TRBV5-5 with TRBJ1-2, with D unclear. The V gene's germline CDR1 is SGHKS and CDR2 YYEKEE (reference sequence). The CDR3 length is 12 residues. Between the trimmed V and J ends, which lost 7 bases and 6 bases, there was a span of 13 bases. The CDR3 loop reads CASLDQTNGYTF. The CDR3 DNA sequence: TGTGCCAGCTTAGATCAGACTAATGGCTACACCTTC.

V gene TRBV5-1 combines with J gene TRBJ2-3, with a tentative D call TRBD1 (6 bases). V was trimmed by 4 bases and J by 7 bases, leaving 16 bases between them. This CDR3 has 14 residues. Per germline, CDR1 SGHRS and CDR2 YFSETQ. Here the CDR3 DNA reads TGCGCCAGCAGCACCGTGACAGGTGGGAATACGCAGTATTTT. Translation: CASSTVTGGNTQYF.

The chain joins TRBV10-3 to TRBJ1-4, with a tentative D call TRBD1 (5 bases). The germline V gene encodes CDR1 ENHRY and CDR2 SYGVKD. The CDR3 is 13 residues long. V gave up 4 bases and J gave up 8 bases, with 11 bases separating them. The CDR3 here is CAISGTGGEKLFF. The CDR3 DNA sequence: TGTGCCATCAGTGGTACAGGTGGAGAAAAACTGTTTTTT.

J is TRBJ1-4 and V is TRBV30; 8 nucleotides match TRBD1. V lost 2 bases to trimming and J lost 8 bases; unmatched junction nucleotides: 10. The CDR3 consists of 15 residues. In germline, CDR1 is GTSNPN, CDR2 SVGIG (reference sequence). CDR3 coding DNA: TGTGCCTGGAGTCCCCCCGGCCAGGGGGCGGAAAAACTGTTTTTT. Translating gives CAWSPPGQGAEKLFF.

The chain has TRBV2 and TRBJ1-1; TRBD1 matches 8 bases. V shed 6 bases, J shed 1 base, and the junction held 10 bases outside the gene matches. CDR1 and CDR2 from the germline V gene are SNHLY and FYNNEI. CDR3 length: 16 amino acids. CDR3 in DNA: TGTGCCAGCAGGGTTACAGGGGGAGTAAGGAACACTGAAGCTTTCTTT. It codes for CASRVTGGVRNTEAFF. The entire variable domain, with the rest obtained from reference TRBV2 and TRBJ1-1, is as follows: EPEVTQTPSHQVTQMGQEVILRCVPISNHLYFYWYRQILGQKVEFLVSFYNNEISEKSEIFDDQFSVERPDGSNFTLKIRSTKLEDSAMYFCASRVTGGVRNTEAFFGQGTRLTVV.

The gene calls are TRBV11-2 and TRBJ1-1; D is perhaps TRBD1 (6 bases). Germline CDR1 is SGHAT and CDR2 is FQNNGV. V lost 4 bases, J lost 7 bases, and 16 bases lay in between. The CDR3 is 14 amino acids. The chain's CDR3 is CASSSQQGFSEAFF. The CDR3 DNA reads as TGTGCCAGCAGCTCCCAACAGGGTTTCAGTGAAGCTTTCTTT.

The chain joins TRBV5-1 to TRBJ2-5; possibly TRBD2 for D (5 bases). V was pared by 4 bases and J by 5 bases, with 12 bases between. Germline assignment: CDR1 SGHRS and CDR2 YFSETQ. The CDR3 consists of 13 residues. CDR3 bases: TGCGCCAGCAGCCCCCGAAGGGAGGAGACCCAGTACTTC. It specifies CASSPRREETQYF. Full variable domain (outside the CDR3, taken from reference TRBV5-1 and TRBJ2-5): KAGVTQTPRYLIKTRGQQVTLSCSPISGHRSVSWYQQTPGQGLQFLFEYFSETQRNKGNFPGRFSGRQFSNSRSEMNVSTLELGDSALYLCASSPRREETQYFGPGTRLLVL.

The rearrangement uses TRBV19 and TRBJ2-1; 7 nucleotides line up with TRBD1. This CDR3 contains 14 residues. Germline trimming cut 6 bases from V and 7 bases from J; bases unmatched to any gene: 9. The V gene's germline CDR1 is LNHDA and CDR2 SQIVND (reference sequence). CDR3 nucleotide sequence: TGTGCCAGTAGACCGGGACAGAGTGAAAATGAGCAGTTCTTC. Its translation: CASRPGQSENEQFF.